Listed below are T cell receptor beta chains from one sample, sequenced in a study of a mutant IDH1 vaccine in newly diagnosed glioma. Method: immunoSEQ multiplex PCR; TCRdb's copy keeps in-frame clones and lacks some. Among tens of thousands of clones listed, around 88% were seen once. The sample was peripheral blood mononuclear cells (PBMCs), taken from a glioma patient treated with radiotherapy, temozolomide or both. Receptor source: a woman aged 18-29 years with glioma. Some clones in this sample may be carry-over from other donors' samples. CDR3s include the opening cysteine and the closing phenylalanine or tryptophan. The D gene is left open where the match is weak. Only some rows state a clone size, as once, few, many or a class for expanded clones.

clone size	V gene	D gene	J gene	CDR3 protein	CDR3 DNA
once	TRBV7-9	-	TRBJ1-4	CASSLNSAAGEKLFF	TGTGCCAGCAGCTTAAATTCGGCAGCCGGTGAAAAACTGTTTTTT
-	TRBV6-1	TRBD2	TRBJ2-2	CASWPSGEVGELFF	TGTGCCAGCTGGCCTAGCGGGGAAGTCGGGGAGCTGTTTTTT
-	TRBV19	TRBD1	TRBJ1-5	CASRDRGPHQPQHF	TGTGCCAGTAGAGACAGGGGGCCCCATCAGCCCCAGCATTTT
-	TRBV4-2	TRBD2	TRBJ2-7	CATGDYPGAYEQYF	TGTGCCACCGGGGACTACCCGGGGGCCTACGAGCAGTACTTC
-	TRBV18	-	TRBJ2-7	CASSPAGIDYEQYF	TGTGCCAGCTCACCTGCCGGGATCGACTACGAGCAGTACTTC
-	TRBV25-1	TRBD2	TRBJ2-1	CASSETRLAGLTNEQFF	TGTGCCAGCAGTGAAACCCGGCTAGCGGGACTGACGAATGAGCAGTTCTTC
once	TRBV2	-	TRBJ1-3	CASSEAGRVSGNTIYF	TGTGCCAGCAGTGAAGCAGGGCGGGTCTCTGGAAACACCATATATTTT
few	TRBV29-1	TRBD1	TRBJ1-1	CSGGTGEGTEAFF	TGCAGCGGAGGGACAGGGGAAGGCACTGAAGCTTTCTTT
few	TRBV11-3	TRBD1	TRBJ2-7	CASSITGAGYEQYF	TGTGCCAGCAGCATTACAGGGGCGGGCTACGAGCAGTACTTC
-	TRBV5-1	-	TRBJ2-6	CASSLAPGANVLTF	TGCGCCAGCAGCTTGGCGCCTGGGGCCAACGTCCTGACTTTC
-	TRBV4-3	-	TRBJ2-3	CASSQTTRADTQYF	TGCGCCAGCAGCCAAACGACTAGGGCAGATACGCAGTATTTT
-	TRBV18	TRBD1	TRBJ2-5	CASSLSGQQETQYF	TGTGCCAGCTCACTATCGGGACAGCAAGAGACCCAGTACTTC
-	TRBV13	-	TRBJ1-2	CASLSTARFYGYTF	TGTGCCAGCCTATCTACGGCCCGCTTCTATGGCTACACCTTC
-	TRBV21-1	-	TRBJ1-2	CASSNGIGVVHF	TGTGCCAGCAGCAATGGGATCGGGGTGGTTCACTTC
few	TRBV4-2	TRBD2	TRBJ2-1	CASSQDMASGGDEQFF	TGTGCCAGCAGCCAAGATATGGCTAGCGGGGGGGATGAGCAGTTCTTC
-	TRBV30	-	TRBJ1-1	CAWSKGGDTEAFF	TGTGCCTGGAGTAAGGGGGGGGACACTGAAGCTTTCTTT
-	TRBV29-1	-	TRBJ2-3	CSGLSTDTQYF	TGCAGCGGCCTGAGCACAGATACGCAGTATTTT
once	TRBV6-5	-	TRBJ2-5	CASSYSGVTQYF	TGTGCCAGCAGTTACTCAGGGGTGACCCAGTACTTC
-	TRBV27	-	TRBJ2-7	CASSLSVSFASYEQYF	TGTGCCAGCAGTTTATCGGTCAGTTTTGCCTCCTACGAGCAGTACTTC
-	TRBV25-1	TRBD1	TRBJ1-6	CASSINGQGYNSPLHF	TGTGCCAGCAGTATCAACGGACAGGGGTATAATTCACCCCTCCACTTT
-	TRBV6-1	-	TRBJ1-5	CASSDQPYNQPQHF	TGTGCCAGCAGTGACCAGCCTTACAATCAGCCCCAGCATTTT
-	TRBV2	TRBD1	TRBJ1-2	CASSEGGQGANYGYTF	TGTGCCAGCAGTGAAGGGGGGCAGGGGGCTAACTATGGCTACACCTTC
-	TRBV30	TRBD2	TRBJ2-6	CAWERGTGANVLTF	TGTGCCTGGGAGCGGGGGACTGGGGCCAACGTCCTGACTTTC
-	TRBV10-3	TRBD1	TRBJ1-4	CAISEPTGVRSNEKLFF	TGTGCCATCAGTGAGCCGACAGGGGTACGATCTAATGAAAAACTGTTTTTT
-	TRBV7-2	TRBD2	TRBJ2-5	CASSLVGLAMETQYF	TGTGCCAGCAGCTTAGTGGGACTAGCAATGGAGACCCAGTACTTC
-	TRBV10-2	-	TRBJ2-4	CASSESGRTAKNIQYF	TGCGCCAGCAGTGAGTCCGGCAGGACAGCCAAAAACATTCAGTACTTC
-	TRBV19	-	TRBJ1-1	CASRVIENTEAFF	TGTGCCAGTAGGGTAATAGAGAACACTGAAGCTTTCTTT
-	TRBV19	-	TRBJ1-6	CASDDGKTADGSPLHF	TGTGCCAGCGATGACGGAAAGACAGCCGACGGTTCACCCCTCCACTTT
-	TRBV19	-	TRBJ1-5	CASSKPGGTNQPQHF	TGTGCCAGTAGTAAGCCCGGAGGGACTAATCAGCCCCAGCATTTT
-	TRBV5-4	-	TRBJ2-7	CASSYPGGEQYF	TGTGCCAGCAGCTACCCGGGCGGGGAGCAGTACTTC
-	TRBV19	-	TRBJ2-1	CASSMSRGAEQFF	TGTGCCAGTAGTATGTCACGGGGGGCGGAGCAGTTCTTC
-	TRBV18	-	TRBJ2-7	CASSPVWRIASYEQYF	TGTGCCAGCTCACCAGTTTGGCGGATTGCCTCCTACGAGCAGTACTTC
few	TRBV25-1	-	TRBJ1-1	CASRQSKNTEAFF	TGTGCCAGCCGTCAGTCCAAGAACACTGAAGCTTTCTTT
few	TRBV30	-	TRBJ1-5	CAWSWDSNQPQHF	TGTGCCTGGAGTTGGGATAGCAATCAGCCCCAGCATTTT
once	TRBV4-3	TRBD1	TRBJ1-2	CASSQGDRQGADGYTF	TGCGCCAGCAGCCAAGGCGATAGACAGGGGGCAGATGGCTACACCTTC
-	TRBV10-3	-	TRBJ2-1	CAIRLAGSYNEQFF	TGTGCCATCAGACTAGCAGGCTCCTACAATGAGCAGTTCTTC
-	TRBV5-1	-	TRBJ2-5	CASSSWGNQETQYF	TGCGCCAGCAGCTCCTGGGGGAACCAAGAGACCCAGTACTTC
-	TRBV27	TRBD2	TRBJ2-1	CASSRVSWRGNNEQFF	TGTGCCAGCAGTCGCGTCAGTTGGCGGGGGAACAATGAGCAGTTCTTC
-	TRBV2	TRBD1	TRBJ1-5	CASSADRGIGNQPQHF	TGTGCCAGCAGCGCGGACAGGGGGATCGGCAATCAGCCCCAGCATTTT
once	TRBV19	-	TRBJ2-7	CASSSGGYNEQYF	TGTGCCAGTAGTAGTGGGGGCTATAACGAGCAGTACTTC
-	TRBV9	-	TRBJ1-5	CASSVSGGAEQPQHF	TGTGCCAGCAGCGTCTCTGGGGGCGCGGAACAGCCCCAGCATTTT
-	TRBV5-6	-	TRBJ1-2	CASSLGRTNYGYTF	TGTGCCAGCAGCCTTGGACGGACAAACTATGGCTACACCTTC
-	TRBV2	-	TRBJ2-7	CASSAGPLSYEQYF	TGTGCCAGCAGTGCTGGTCCCCTCTCCTACGAGCAGTACTTC
-	TRBV10-1	-	TRBJ1-2	CASSESDRGAYGYTF	TGCGCCAGCAGTGAGTCAGACAGAGGGGCCTATGGCTACACCTTC
-	TRBV5-4	-	TRBJ1-5	CASSPAQGVDQPQHF	TGTGCCAGCAGCCCCGCCCAGGGAGTTGATCAGCCCCAGCATTTT
-	TRBV5-1	TRBD1	TRBJ1-3	CASSVGQGAGGNTIYF	TGCGCCAGCAGCGTGGGACAGGGGGCAGGTGGAAACACCATATATTTT
-	TRBV10-3	TRBD1	TRBJ1-1	CAIRGTAMNTEAFF	TGTGCCATCAGAGGGACAGCCATGAACACTGAAGCTTTCTTT
-	TRBV6-5	TRBD2	TRBJ2-3	CASSPSGRLDAQYF	TGTGCCAGCAGCCCAAGCGGGAGATTAGATGCGCAGTATTTT
-	TRBV6-5	TRBD2	TRBJ2-5	CASSSPGLAGQETQYF	TGTGCCAGCAGTTCCCCGGGACTAGCGGGACAAGAGACCCAGTACTTC
-	TRBV25-1	-	TRBJ1-2	CASSEETGYGYTF	TGTGCCAGCAGTGAGGAAACGGGCTATGGCTACACCTTC
-	TRBV6-6	-	TRBJ2-3	CASSYSLADPKDTQYF	TGTGCCAGCAGTTACTCATTAGCGGACCCTAAAGATACGCAGTATTTT
-	TRBV5-1	TRBD1	TRBJ2-7	CASSLPGQGNEQYF	TGCGCCAGCAGCTTACCGGGACAGGGGAACGAGCAGTACTTC
-	TRBV5-1	-	TRBJ1-1	CASSLSGLKTEAFF	TGCGCCAGCAGCTTGTCAGGGTTAAAAACTGAAGCTTTCTTT
-	TRBV15	-	TRBJ1-4	CATSRVTGHNEKLFF	TGTGCCACCAGCAGAGTGACGGGGCATAATGAAAAACTGTTTTTT
few	TRBV4-2	-	TRBJ2-3	CASSQIQGADTQYF	TGTGCCAGCAGCCAGATCCAGGGCGCAGATACGCAGTATTTT
-	TRBV7-2	-	TRBJ1-1	CASSFRQWGEAFF	TGTGCCAGCAGCTTTAGGCAGTGGGGGGAAGCTTTCTTT
-	TRBV5-6	-	TRBJ1-2	CASSLYLQNYGYTF	TGTGCCAGCAGCTTATATTTACAGAACTATGGCTACACCTTC